The T cell receptor beta chain under discussion was sequenced for a study of blood T cell repertoires in COVID-19. TCRdb keeps only in-frame clones here, not all; method: immunoSEQ multiplex PCR. The sample shows over 90,000 clones, approximately 89% of them seen only once. The germline V gene has CDR1 LGHDT and CDR2 YNNKEL (reference sequence). CDR3 size: 14 residues. The V and J ends lost 3 bases and 0 bases respectively, with 8 bases between them. The sequenced sample was peripheral blood. The J gene is TRBJ2-5, the V gene TRBV3-1 (or the pseudogene TRBV3-2); D gene unclear. The TCR sequence derives from a woman older than 75 in a cohort sampled during active COVID-19. CDR3 loop: CASSQMADQETQYF. The DNA of the CDR3 is TGTGCCAGCAGCCAGATGGCCGACCAAGAGACCCAGTACTTC.